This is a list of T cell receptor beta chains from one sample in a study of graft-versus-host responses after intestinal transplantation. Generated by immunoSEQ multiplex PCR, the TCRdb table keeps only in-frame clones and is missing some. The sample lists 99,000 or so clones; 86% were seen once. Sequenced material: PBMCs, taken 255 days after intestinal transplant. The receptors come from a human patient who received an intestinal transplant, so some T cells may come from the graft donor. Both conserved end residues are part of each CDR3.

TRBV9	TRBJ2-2	CASSAGVGTTPGELFF
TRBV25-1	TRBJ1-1	CASSEYKGLNTEAFF
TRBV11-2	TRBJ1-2	CASSRNDQRGTLQGYTF
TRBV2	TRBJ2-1	CASSNRDPVSFF
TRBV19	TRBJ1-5	CASSNRRTVSNQPQHF
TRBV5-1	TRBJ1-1	CASSFGGDTEAFF
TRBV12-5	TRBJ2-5	CASGVGETQYF
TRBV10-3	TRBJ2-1	CAISGLRFPEQFF
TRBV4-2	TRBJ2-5	CASSQGDRFETQYF
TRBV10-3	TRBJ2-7	CASSETSGGGNEQYF
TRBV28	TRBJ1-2	CASSLCTGAADYGYTF
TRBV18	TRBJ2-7	CASSPQGESAEQYF
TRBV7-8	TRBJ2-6	CASSVSLRGANVLTF